Following are 30 T cell receptor beta chains from one sample sequenced in a study of Graves' ophthalmopathy and Graves' hyperthyroidism (dated by TCRdb to 2016 to 2019). TCRdb records Illumina HiSeq 2000 as the sequencer. For repertoire sequencing, TCR beta CDR3 regions were amplified from RNA transcripts. The first round of RT-PCR was done with HTBI primers and the Qiagen OneStep RT-PCR kit, and was followed by a second round of multiplex PCR, then size selection and purification. In-frame beta chains were kept once TCRdb had trimmed the public reads at Q25 with fastp and called clones with MiXCR. Rows with a matching CDR3 protein are joined into one entry that keeps the most common DNA and genes. The sample contains about 1.2 million distinct CDR3 sequences, about 35% of them found a single time. 8.5% to 14% of the sample is in the top ten clones. Sequences were obtained from peripheral blood or thyroid tissue (not recorded which). These receptors were collected from an adult man with Graves' hyperthyroidism.

This sequence joins TRBV19 and TRBJ1-2; D uncertain. The length of the CDR3 is 16 residues. The germline V gene has CDR1 LNHDA and CDR2 SQIVND (reference sequence). V was pared by 0 bases and J by 6 bases, with 17 bases between. The CDR3 loop is CASSIDVRRAADGYTF. The CDR3 nucleotides are TGTGCCAGTAGTATAGATGTGAGGAGGGCGGCGGATGGCTACACCTTC.

With regard to this clonotype: This may be a read error, as it is one base from a much larger clone. V usage is TRBV7-8 and J usage is TRBJ2-7; TRBD2 matches 14 bases. CDR3 length equals 15 residues. Germline-derived CDR1 and CDR2 are SGHVS and FQNEAQ. This CDR3 is CASSRGTSGGWEQYF. The CDR3 nucleotides are TGCGCCAGCAGCCGGGGGACTAGCGGGGGTTGGGAGCAGTACTTC.

This clonotype appeared many times. The chain employs TRBV24-1 and TRBJ1-5; possibly TRBD1 for D (5 bases). Germline CDR1 is KGHDR and CDR2 is SFDVKD. The CDR3 sequence is 15 residues long. The V gene lost 4 bases and the J gene lost 2 bases, with 11 bases spanning the gap. The CDR3 protein is CATSDAGGGNQPQHF. The CDR3 coding sequence is TGTGCCACCAGTGACGCCGGGGGAGGCAATCAGCCCCAGCATTTT.

This chain uses TRBV6-4 with TRBJ1-1, with D possibly being TRBD1 (6 bases). Trimming removed 4 bases at V and 3 bases at J, with 12 bases between. Looked up from germline, CDR1 is MRHNA and CDR2 is SNTAGT. The CDR3 has 14 residues. The CDR3 loop is CASSGNPGDTEAFF. The DNA of the CDR3 is TGTGCCAGCAGTGGCAACCCAGGGGACACTGAAGCTTTCTTT.

The J gene is TRBJ1-5, the V gene TRBV20-1; D is unclear. V was trimmed by 3 bases and J by 7 bases, leaving 13 bases between them. The CDR3 contains 13 residues. The germline V gene encodes CDR1 DFQATT and CDR2 SNEGSKA (reference sequence). DNA of the CDR3: TGCAGTGCTAGCTTGGAGGGTGGACAGCCCCAGCATTTT. This codes for CSASLEGGQPQHF.

The chain is built from TRBV19 and TRBJ2-7; D remains ambiguous. The CDR3 consists of 14 residues. Trimming removed 3 bases from V and 0 bases from J, with 9 bases in between. Looked up from germline, CDR1 is LNHDA and CDR2 is SQIVND (reference sequence). CDR3 nucleotide sequence: TGTGCCAGTAGTATGGATCCAGCCTCCTACGAGCAGTACTTC. The encoded protein is CASSMDPASYEQYF.

This clonotype was picked up many times. J is TRBJ2-7 and V is TRBV6-5, with 8 nucleotides matching TRBD1. Germline loops: CDR1 MNHEY, CDR2 SVGAGI. This CDR3 region has 13 residues. V trimming: 10 bases; J trimming: 2 bases; junction bases outside the gene matches: 7. The CDR3 DNA is TGTGCCACCGGGACAGGCAATGCCTACGAGCAGTACTTC. Translating it yields CATGTGNAYEQYF.

This chain connects TRBV25-1 to TRBJ1-2; perhaps TRBD1 as D (5 bases). The V end was cut by 7 bases, the J end by 1 base, with 13 bases between. The CDR3 is 14 residues long. The V gene's germline CDR1 is MGHDK and CDR2 SYGVNS. The CDR3 DNA follows: TGTGCCAGCACCATTTGGGGGGTTAACTATGGCTACACCTTC. It yields the protein CASTIWGVNYGYTF.

The rearrangement joins TRBV5-1 to TRBJ1-6; D unresolved. The CDR3 has 14 residues. V was pared by 1 base and J by 9 bases, with 11 bases between. Per the germline V gene, CDR1 is SGHRS and CDR2 is YFSETQ. The CDR3 spells CASSLSSNGSPLHF. CDR3 nucleotides: TGCGCCAGCAGCTTGTCGTCGAACGGTTCACCCCTCCACTTT.

This clonotype has at least ten counts. The genes are TRBV20-1 and TRBJ1-1; no clear D gene. The CDR3 runs 12 residues. Germline V gene lookup returns CDR1 DFQATT and CDR2 SNEGSKA (reference sequence). Trimming cost V 6 bases and J 0 bases, with 8 bases left between them. CDR3 in amino acids: CSATEMNTEAFF. CDR3 bases: TGCAGTGCCACCGAAATGAACACTGAAGCTTTCTTT.

The V call is TRBV29-1, the J call TRBJ1-6, with TRBD1 identical over 12 bases. This CDR3 is 14 amino acids long. The germline V gene has CDR1 SQVTM and CDR2 ANQGSEA. V was clipped by 4 bases and J by 8 bases; unmatched bases: 3. CDR3 sequence: CSVGDRGLHSPLHF. The CDR3, as DNA: TGCAGCGTTGGGGACAGGGGGCTTCATTCACCCCTCCACTTT.

This clonotype was seen only a few times. This could be a read error, since a much larger clone is one nucleotide away. The gene calls are TRBV14 and TRBJ2-5; the match to TRBD1 covers 8 bases. The CDR3 sequence is 16 residues long. Germline values: CDR1 SGHDN, CDR2 FVKESK. This CDR3 reads CAGSQDWTGFAETQYF. The CDR3, as DNA: TGTGCCGGCAGCCAAGACTGGACAGGGTTTGCAGAGACCCAGTACTTC. Using reference TRBV14 and TRBJ2-5 for the parts outside the CDR3, the full variable domain is EAGVTQFPSHSVIEKGQTVTLRCDPISGHDNLYWYRRVMGKEIKFLLHFVKESKQDESGMPNNRFLAERTGGTYSTLKVQPAELEDSGVYFCAGSQDWTGFAETQYFGPGTRLLVL.

This clonotype was found once. Given the absence of the conserved phenylalanine or tryptophan at the CDR3 end, a read error is likely. It is unclear where the CDR3 begins or ends on the DNA, so no DNA is shown, and the CDR3 is as TCRdb lists it. The rearrangement uses TRBV19 and TRBJ1-4; the table gives TRBD1 as D, unverified against the DNA. CDR1 and CDR2 (germline): LNHDA, SQIVND (reference sequence). The CDR3 numbers 9 amino acids, ends counted. The CDR3 loop reads CASKNRGSY.

This chain connects TRBV10-2 to TRBJ2-7; 10 bases are shared with TRBD2. The CDR3 totals 16 residues. Germline values: CDR1 WSHSY, CDR2 SAAADI. With 4 bases clipped from V and 1 base from J, the junction kept 7 bases outside the gene matches. CDR3 loop: CASSAPPSGRSYEQYF. The CDR3, as DNA: TGCGCCAGCAGTGCCCCTCCTAGCGGGAGATCCTACGAGCAGTACTTC.

The sample holds many counts of this clonotype. This chain uses TRBV2 with TRBJ1-4, with D unresolved. From germline, CDR1 is SNHLY and CDR2 FYNNEI. Between the trimmed V and J ends, which lost 8 bases and 0 bases, there was a span of 7 bases. CDR3 length: 13 amino acids. The CDR3 sequence: CASSYATNEKLFF. DNA for the CDR3: TGTGCCAGCTCGTATGCAACTAATGAAAAACTGTTTTTT.

The table lists this clonotype with a few counts. This chain uses TRBV29-1 with TRBJ2-5, with D possibly TRBD2 on 5 matching bases. Trimming cost V 4 bases and J 5 bases, with 11 bases left between them. Per germline, CDR1 SQVTM and CDR2 ANQGSEA. The CDR3 spans 12 residues. The CDR3 nucleotides are TGCAGCGTTGCTGGGGAGTCGGAGACCCAGTACTTC. As protein: CSVAGESETQYF.

This clonotype has ten or more counts. The chain combines TRBV29-1 with TRBJ2-7, with 8 bases aligning to TRBD1. The trim removed 7 bases at V and 5 bases at J, leaving 4 bases unmatched. CDR3 length equals 11 residues. In germline, CDR1 is SQVTM, CDR2 ANQGSEA. DNA for the CDR3: TGCAGCGCCCAGGGGGCCCACGAGCAGTACTTC. This gives the protein CSAQGAHEQYF.

The rearrangement uses TRBV9 and TRBJ1-5, with D perhaps matching TRBD1 (5 bases). Trimming removed 0 bases at V and 9 bases at J, with 10 bases between. The length of the CDR3 is 13 residues. CDR1 is SGDLS and CDR2 is YYNGEE in the germline V gene. Here the CDR3 reads CASSVGVQGPQHF. The DNA of the CDR3 is TGTGCCAGCAGCGTAGGTGTGCAGGGGCCCCAGCATTTT.

As for this clonotype: A read error is possible here, since a much larger clone lies one base away. Since the CDR3 does not end with the conserved phenylalanine or tryptophan, this likely comes from a read error. The chain employs TRBV7-2 and TRBJ2-5; TRBD1 is a possible D gene (8 bases). The ends were cut back, 3 bases at V and 6 bases at J, with 20 bases in the middle. Germline CDR1 SGHTA, CDR2 FQGNSA. The CDR3 sequence is 16 residues long. The CDR3 reads CASSFTAGGGRKTQYY. Written as DNA, the CDR3 is TGTGCCAGCAGCTTTACGGCAGGGGGCGGGAGAAAGACCCAGTACTAC.

V usage is TRBV10-2 and J usage is TRBJ2-7; no clear D gene. This CDR3 is built from 14 residues. Germline V gene sequence: CDR1 WSHSY, CDR2 SAAADI. With 3 bases removed from V and 4 bases from J, the gap between germline ends came to 13 bases. The CDR3 reads CASSDSGQIYEQYF. The CDR3 DNA is TGCGCCAGCAGTGACTCCGGGCAAATTTACGAGCAGTACTTC.

Concerning this clonotype: A much larger clone lies a single base off, so this may be a read error. This chain links TRBV20-1 with TRBJ2-5; D possibly corresponds to TRBD1 (5 bases). Trimming took off 0 bases at V and 10 bases at J, with 18 bases between the two ends. This CDR3 has 14 amino acids. Germline CDR1 reads DFQATT; CDR2 reads SNEGSKA (reference sequence). The CDR3 bases are TGCAGTGCTAGAGACCGTCAAGACAGTTGGGGCCAGTACTTC. This sequence encodes CSARDRQDSWGQYF.

In its sample, this clonotype was seen a few times. This chain links TRBV7-8 with TRBJ2-5, with D hard to call. With 2 bases removed from V and 0 bases from J, the gap between germline ends came to 22 bases. CDR3 length: 19 amino acids. The germline V gene encodes CDR1 SGHVS and CDR2 FQNEAQ. The chain's CDR3 is CASSLFNFPGPDNQETQYF. CDR3 bases: TGTGCCAGCAGCTTATTCAACTTTCCTGGGCCGGATAACCAAGAGACCCAGTACTTC.

V and J are TRBV20-1 and TRBJ2-3; D unclear. Germline V gene lookup returns CDR1 DFQATT and CDR2 SNEGSKA (reference sequence). The CDR3 spans 14 residues. Trimming removed 3 bases at V and 1 base at J, with 11 bases between. The CDR3 loop is CSASQREGTDTQYF. The DNA of the CDR3 is TGCAGTGCTAGCCAGCGTGAGGGCACAGATACGCAGTATTTT.

This clonotype was recorded once. CDR3 region: CASSRTRRLVETQYF. The CDR3 DNA follows: TGTGCCAGCAGTCGGACACGTCGCCTCGTGGAGACCCAGTACTTC. This rearrangement joins TRBV7-8 to TRBJ2-5; D perhaps matches TRBD1 (5 bases). The germline V gene has CDR1 SGHVS and CDR2 FQNEAQ. The CDR3 length is 15 residues. Deletions cut 6 bases from V and 5 bases from J, with 19 bases between.

This clonotype was detected many times. This chain links TRBV12-3 or TRBV12-4 with TRBJ2-7, with 11 bases aligning to TRBD1. V shed 8 bases and J 4 bases; nucleotides not matched to a gene: 4. This CDR3 is 13 amino acids long. The CDR3 reads CASGQGAWYEQYF. CDR3 DNA sequence: TGTGCCAGCGGACAGGGGGCATGGTACGAGCAGTACTTC.

This chain joins TRBV25-1 and TRBJ2-6, with unresolved D. Germline CDR1 MGHDK, CDR2 SYGVNS. This CDR3 comprises 16 residues. Trimming removed 8 bases at V and 2 bases at J, with 16 bases between. The CDR3 loop is CASATRSDTGANVLTF. The CDR3 DNA follows: TGTGCCAGCGCCACCAGGAGCGATACTGGGGCCAACGTCCTGACTTTC.

This chain connects TRBV20-1 to TRBJ2-7; TRBD1 matches 8 bases. Germline V gene lookup returns CDR1 DFQATT and CDR2 SNEGSKA (reference sequence). The V gene end was trimmed by 6 bases and the J gene end by 2 bases; junction bases not matched to a gene: 15. This CDR3 is built from 16 residues. The CDR3 region is CSATGQGTHQAYEQYF. The CDR3 nucleotides are TGCAGTGCCACCGGACAGGGAACACATCAAGCCTACGAGCAGTACTTC.

This clonotype has a count of ten or more. The CDR3 DNA reads TGTGCCACCAGCAGTATCGGACAGGGGCTCCCGTACTTC. Translating it yields CATSSIGQGLPYF. The chain carries TRBV15 and TRBJ2-7; TRBD1 aligns across 9 bases. The V gene's germline CDR1 is LNHNV and CDR2 YYDKDF (reference sequence). V was pared by 3 bases and J by 12 bases, with 9 bases of the junction left unmatched. The CDR3 contains 13 residues.

This clonotype appeared a few times. The genes are TRBV6-5 and TRBJ2-7; TRBD2 agrees at 9 bases. This CDR3 region has 14 residues. CDR1 is MNHEY and CDR2 is SVGAGI in the germline V gene. After removal of 6 bases from V and 4 bases from J, the junction contained 7 bases not matched to a gene. In DNA form, the CDR3 reads TGTGCCAGCAGGCTCACTAGCGGGCTGTACGAGCAGTACTTC. Protein sequence: CASRLTSGLYEQYF.

The chain links TRBV19 to TRBJ1-2, with TRBD1 as a possible D gene (6 bases). This CDR3 is built from 14 residues. Germline V CDR1 and CDR2: LNHDA, SQIVND (reference sequence). The V and J ends lost 5 bases and 8 bases respectively, with 18 bases between them. The CDR3 spells CASSSVGQSKGYTF. The CDR3 DNA follows: TGTGCCAGTAGTTCCGTAGGACAGTCGAAGGGCTACACCTTC.